The next 18 T cell receptor beta chains were all read from a single sample in a study of T cell repertoires in cytomegalovirus infection (dated by TCRdb to the late 2010s). For sequencing, an Illumina HiSeq 1500 was employed. TCRdb reprocessed the public reads (quality trimming at Q25 with fastp, clone calling with MiXCR) and kept in-frame beta chains. For every CDR3 protein sequence, its rows merge into one entry that carries the most common genes and DNA. The sample table contains roughly 500,000 distinct CDR3 sequences; only one count was recorded for approximately 10% of them. Roughly 10% of the sample goes to the ten largest clones. Sample: PBMCs. The receptors stem from a human donor in good health (CMV status not recorded). Some clones in this sample may be carry-over from other donors' samples.

The sample holds many counts of this clonotype. The chain's CDR3 is CASSLAGWSSNSPLHF. The CDR3 nucleotides read TGTGCCAGCAGCTTAGCGGGATGGTCTTCCAATTCACCCCTCCACTTT. The chain recombines TRBV7-8 with TRBJ1-6; D unclear. The germline V gene has CDR1 SGHVS and CDR2 FQNEAQ. With 0 bases removed from V and 7 bases from J, the gap between germline ends came to 13 bases. The CDR3 contains 16 residues. The variable domain in full, completed from reference TRBV7-8 and TRBJ1-6, reads GAGVSQSPRYKVAKRGQDVALRCDPISGHVSLFWYQQALGQGPEFLTYFQNEAQLDKSGLPSDRFFAERPEGSVSTLKIQRTQQEDSAVYLCASSLAGWSSNSPLHFGNGTRLTVT.

The chain joins TRBV5-5 to TRBJ2-1; 8 bases are a match to TRBD2. With 4 bases clipped from V and 7 bases from J, the junction kept 10 bases outside the gene matches. CDR1 is SGHKS and CDR2 is YYEKEE in the germline V gene (reference sequence). The CDR3 extends over 15 amino acids. In DNA, the CDR3 is TGTGCCAGCAGCCCCGGGGGGGCCCGGGGGAATGAGCAGTTCTTC. This encodes CASSPGGARGNEQFF.

This chain links TRBV4-2 with TRBJ2-4; D is undetermined. CDR3 length: 18 residues. Per the germline V gene, CDR1 is LGHNA and CDR2 is YNFKEQ. The V gene lost 2 bases and the J gene lost 0 bases, with 17 bases spanning the gap. The CDR3 DNA is TGTGCCAGCAGCCAAAGGGCCAGAACTTTGGAAGCCAAAAACATTCAGTACTTC. Protein sequence: CASSQRARTLEAKNIQYF.

This clonotype appeared many times. The rearrangement uses TRBV5-5 and TRBJ1-5; D is possibly TRBD1 (6 bases). The ends were cut back, 2 bases at V and 5 bases at J, with 11 bases in the middle. The CDR3 has 14 amino acids. Germline assignment: CDR1 SGHKS and CDR2 YYEKEE (reference sequence). The CDR3 sequence is CASSLSGDHQPQHF. The CDR3 coding sequence is TGTGCCAGCAGCTTATCAGGGGACCATCAGCCCCAGCATTTT.

This clonotype occurred many times. V and J are TRBV7-3 and TRBJ2-1; TRBD2 agrees at 7 bases. The CDR3 runs to 13 residues. J lost 6 bases, V lost 4 bases, and 3 bases had no gene match. The germline gives CDR1 SGHTA, CDR2 FQGTGA. CDR3 sequence: CASSSERGNEQFF. The CDR3 DNA reads TGTGCCAGCAGCTCCGAGCGGGGCAATGAGCAGTTCTTC.

The table lists this clonotype with a few counts. This chain uses TRBV28 with TRBJ1-1; D ambiguous. Germline V gene data show CDR1 as MDHEN and CDR2 as SYDVKM. The V end lost 4 bases, the J end lost 0 bases, and 12 bases lay between the germline ends. The CDR3 consists of 15 residues. The DNA for the CDR3 is TGTGCCAGCAGTTCACGGACGGTCATGAACACTGAAGCTTTCTTT. This codes for CASSSRTVMNTEAFF. The variable domain in full, with the rest retrieved from reference TRBV28 and TRBJ1-1, is DVKVTQSSRYLVKRTGEKVFLECVQDMDHENMFWYRQDPGLGLRLIYFSYDVKMKEKGDIPEGYSVSREKKERFSLILESASTNQTSMYLCASSSRTVMNTEAFFGQGTRLTVV.

This clonotype has a handful of counts. The chain links TRBV15 to TRBJ1-5; a possible D gene is TRBD1 (5 bases). Deletions cut 3 bases from V and 4 bases from J, with 16 bases between. The CDR3 has 16 amino acids. CDR1 and CDR2 (germline): LNHNV, YYDKDF (reference sequence). The CDR3 protein is CATSSSRWGENQPQHF. The CDR3 bases are TGTGCCACCAGCAGTTCCCGTTGGGGGGAAAATCAGCCCCAGCATTTT.

There are a few counts of this clonotype. The chain carries TRBV5-3 and TRBJ2-1, with TRBD2 matching 10 bases. TRBV5-3 is an ORF for which the function is uncertain. Germline trimming cut 1 base from V and 4 bases from J; bases unmatched to any gene: 2. The CDR3 loop spans 15 amino acids. CDR3 residues: CARSLTSGTYNEQFF. The CDR3 DNA follows: TGTGCCAGAAGCTTGACTAGCGGGACATACAATGAGCAGTTCTTC.

This clonotype came up a few times. This rearrangement joins TRBV18 to TRBJ1-2, with 7 bases fitting TRBD1. V was pared by 0 bases and J by 6 bases, with 7 bases of the junction left unmatched. The CDR3 covers 15 residues. From germline, CDR1 is KGHSH and CDR2 LQKENI. The chain's CDR3 is CASSPPTGSPDGYTF. The CDR3 coding sequence is TGTGCCAGCTCACCACCGACAGGGAGCCCGGATGGCTACACCTTC.

There are many counts of this clonotype. The chain carries TRBV14 and TRBJ2-3; 8 nucleotides match TRBD2. The CDR3 extends over 19 amino acids. Germline values: CDR1 SGHDN, CDR2 FVKESK. Unmatched junction bases numbered 13, after V lost 0 bases and J lost 2 bases. The CDR3 sequence: CASSQEGLLERGNTDTQYF. CDR3 coding DNA: TGTGCCAGCAGCCAAGAAGGGCTCTTGGAGCGGGGGAACACAGATACGCAGTATTTT.

The CDR3 DNA is TGTGCCAGTAGTTGGACAGGCAAGTCAGATACGCAGTATTTT. Its protein product is CASSWTGKSDTQYF. The gene calls are TRBV19 and TRBJ2-3; 7 bases map to TRBD1. This CDR3 region has 14 residues. The trim removed 5 bases at V and 4 bases at J, leaving 6 bases unmatched. Germline V gives CDR1 LNHDA, CDR2 SQIVND (reference sequence).

This chain links TRBV27 with TRBJ2-1, with 11 bases fitting TRBD2. V was clipped by 3 bases and J by 9 bases; unmatched bases: 4. The CDR3 has 14 amino acids. CDR1 is MNHEY, CDR2 SMNVEV, per germline (reference sequence). CDR3 amino acids: CASSFELAGVEQFF. In DNA form, the CDR3 reads TGTGCCAGCAGTTTTGAACTAGCGGGAGTTGAGCAGTTCTTC.

This clonotype was detected ten times or more. This chain joins TRBV7-9 and TRBJ1-1, with D tentatively TRBD1 (6 bases). V was trimmed by 4 bases and J by 4 bases, leaving 10 bases between them. The CDR3 consists of 13 residues. Germline CDR1 and CDR2: SEHNR and FQNEAQ (reference sequence). The CDR3 DNA reads TGTGCCAGCAGCTCGGACAGCCTCACTGAAGCTTTCTTT. Translating gives CASSSDSLTEAFF.

This clonotype was seen only a few times. The rearrangement joins TRBV5-4 to TRBJ1-1; D uncertain. The germline V and J ends were trimmed by 4 bases and 1 base, with 11 bases remaining between them. The germline V gene encodes CDR1 SGHNT and CDR2 YYREEE (reference sequence). The CDR3 is made up of 14 amino acids. The chain's CDR3 is CASSQWLGNTEAFF. The CDR3 DNA is TGTGCCAGCAGCCAATGGCTGGGGAACACTGAAGCTTTCTTT.

This clonotype was observed many times. The chain has TRBV29-1 and TRBJ2-4, with 8 bases identical to TRBD2. V lost 5 bases, J lost 7 bases, and 4 bases stayed unmatched. Germline CDR1 SQVTM, CDR2 ANQGSEA. The CDR3 sequence is 12 residues long. The CDR3 DNA reads TGCAGCGTTACCGCTAGCGGGAACATTCAGTACTTC. This sequence encodes CSVTASGNIQYF.

This clonotype was recorded at least ten times. The chain combines TRBV11-1 with TRBJ2-1; D gene unclear. Germline CDR1 SGHAT, CDR2 FQDESV (reference sequence). V lost 4 bases to trimming and J lost 8 bases, with 15 bases between them. CDR3 length: 14 residues. CDR3 sequence: CASSSISGNHEQFF. In nucleotides, the CDR3 is TGTGCCAGCAGCTCAATCAGTGGAAACCATGAGCAGTTCTTC.

This clonotype was picked up a small number of times. V usage is TRBV3-1 and J usage is TRBJ2-2, with D possibly TRBD2 on 6 matching bases. Trimming stripped 0 bases from V and 2 bases from J, with 7 bases between. Looked up from germline, CDR1 is LGHDT and CDR2 is YNNKEL (reference sequence). The CDR3 has 15 amino acids. CDR3 DNA sequence: TGTGCCAGCAGCCAAGAGGGACTCAACACCGGGGAGCTGTTTTTT. Translating it yields CASSQEGLNTGELFF.

A few counts support this clonotype. The chain carries TRBV9 and TRBJ1-1; TRBD1 is a possible D gene (6 bases). CDR1 and CDR2 from the germline V gene are SGDLS and YYNGEE. Trimming pared 4 bases from V and 8 bases from J, leaving 24 bases between. This CDR3 is built from 16 residues. The chain's CDR3 is CASSPGGTPTTYEAFF. DNA of the CDR3: TGTGCCAGCAGCCCTGGGGGGACACCGACGACGTACGAAGCTTTCTTT.